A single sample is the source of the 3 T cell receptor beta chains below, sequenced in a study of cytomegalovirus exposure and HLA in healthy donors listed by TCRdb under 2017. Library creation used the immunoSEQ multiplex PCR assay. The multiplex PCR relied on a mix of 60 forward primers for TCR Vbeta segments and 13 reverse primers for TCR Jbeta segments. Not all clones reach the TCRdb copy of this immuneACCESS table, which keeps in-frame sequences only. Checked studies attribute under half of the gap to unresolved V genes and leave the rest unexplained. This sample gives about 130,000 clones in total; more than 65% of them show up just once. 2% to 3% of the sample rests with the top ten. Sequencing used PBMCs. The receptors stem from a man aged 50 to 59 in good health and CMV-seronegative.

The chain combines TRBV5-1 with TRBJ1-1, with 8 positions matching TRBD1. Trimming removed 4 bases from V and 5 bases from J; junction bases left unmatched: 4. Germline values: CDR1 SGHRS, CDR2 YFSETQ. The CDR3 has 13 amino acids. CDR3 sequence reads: CASSQGAKTEAFF. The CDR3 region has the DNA TGCGCCAGCAGCCAGGGGGCGAAGACTGAAGCTTTCTTT.

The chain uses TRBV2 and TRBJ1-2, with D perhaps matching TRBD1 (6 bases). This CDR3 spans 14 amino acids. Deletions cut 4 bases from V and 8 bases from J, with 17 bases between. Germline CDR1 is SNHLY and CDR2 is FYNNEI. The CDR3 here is CASSVRGSPEGYTF. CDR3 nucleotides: TGTGCCAGCAGTGTCAGGGGCAGCCCTGAGGGCTACACCTTC. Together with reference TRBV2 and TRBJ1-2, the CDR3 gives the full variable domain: EPEVTQTPSHQVTQMGQEVILRCVPISNHLYFYWYRQILGQKVEFLVSFYNNEISEKSEIFDDQFSVERPDGSNFTLKIRSTKLEDSAMYFCASSVRGSPEGYTFGSGTRLTVV.

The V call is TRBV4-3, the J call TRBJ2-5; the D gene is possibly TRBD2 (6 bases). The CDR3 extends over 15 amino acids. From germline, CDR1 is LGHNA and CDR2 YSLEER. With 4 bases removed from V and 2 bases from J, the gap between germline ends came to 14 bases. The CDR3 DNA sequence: TGCGCCAGCAGCCCCCTATTAGCGGAACAAGAGACCCAGTACTTC. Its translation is CASSPLLAEQETQYF.